The source of this TCR beta chain is a study of identical twins. One entry per CDR3 protein results from TCRdb running MiXCR on the 5' RACE reads. The sample consists of 1,800,000 or so distinct CDR3 sequences, 32% of them appearing once. Germline V gives CDR1 SGHDT, CDR2 YYEEEE. V gave up 4 bases and J gave up 8 bases; unmatched junction bases: 7. The CDR3 extends over 15 amino acids. The study's findings and limits: Models underpredicted monozygotic twin sharing of out-of-frame TCR alpha. Insertions ran lower in abundant cord blood beta clonotypes, though not in memory repertoires. Researchers caution that invariant MAIT and iNKT cells could partly confound zero-insertion analyses.

Details on this clonotype: Antigen: not known.

The sample consisted of cord blood. This receptor was obtained from a newborn girl in good health. The rearrangement uses TRBV5-6 and TRBJ2-1; TRBD2 matches 12 bases. CDR3: CASSLLAGGTHEQFF. In nucleotides, the CDR3 is TGTGCCAGCAGCCTACTAGCGGGAGGTACCCATGAGCAGTTCTTC.